These 31 T cell receptor beta chains were sequenced from one sample in a study of blood T cells in healthy people across ages. A second PCR of roughly 7 to 11 cycles used a sample-barcoded 5' primer and a J-beta primer mix. In TCRdb, the 5' RACE reads were re-called with MiXCR into one record per CDR3 protein. The sample holds more than 800,000 distinct CDR3 sequences, 25% to 35% seen once. The sample comprised blood. These receptors came from a woman of 80 years or more in good health.

The V gene is TRBV20-1, the J gene TRBJ2-1, with no clear D. The CDR3 is 12 amino acids. V was clipped by 3 bases and J by 8 bases, with 11 bases between them. Germline CDR1 is DFQATT and CDR2 is SNEGSKA (reference sequence). The DNA for the CDR3 is TGCAGTGCTAGCCCCGGGCGCGATGAGCAGTTCTTC. Protein product: CSASPGRDEQFF.

A remark on this clonotype: Since no conserved phenylalanine or tryptophan closes the CDR3, a read error is the likely cause. For the CDR3, the DNA is TGTGCCAGCAGGTTCCAGGGGGCCGGGACTGAAGCTTTCTCT. This encodes CASRFQGAGTEAFS. This chain joins TRBV2 and TRBJ1-1, with 8 bases that match TRBD1. The CDR3 loop spans 14 amino acids. The germline V gene has CDR1 SNHLY and CDR2 FYNNEI. With V trimmed by 6 bases and J by 5 bases, 8 bases remained unmatched.

Many counts were recorded for this clonotype. The chain has TRBV28 and TRBJ2-1, with D tentatively TRBD1 (6 bases). V lost 8 bases and J lost 4, with 15 bases in between. Germline V gene data show CDR1 as MDHEN and CDR2 as SYDVKM. The CDR3 spans 14 residues. Written as DNA, the CDR3 is TGTGCCAGCCGATCCAGGGGAAGGTACAATGAGCAGTTCTTC. Protein product: CASRSRGRYNEQFF. Supplemented by reference TRBV28 and TRBJ2-1, the full variable domain reads DVKVTQSSRYLVKRTGEKVFLECVQDMDHENMFWYRQDPGLGLRLIYFSYDVKMKEKGDIPEGYSVSREKKERFSLILESASTNQTSMYLCASRSRGRYNEQFFGPGTRLTVL.

This clonotype was observed at least ten times. V gene TRBV20-1 combines with J gene TRBJ2-5; TRBD1 matches at 9 bases. The V segment lost 4 bases and the J segment 2 bases; nucleotides outside the gene matches: 5. Germline CDR1 reads DFQATT; CDR2 reads SNEGSKA (reference sequence). This CDR3 comprises 14 residues. CDR3 amino acids: CSATGTGNQETQYF. Here the CDR3 DNA reads TGCAGTGCTACCGGGACAGGGAATCAAGAGACCCAGTACTTC.

This clonotype was counted at least ten times. The chain links TRBV3-1 to TRBJ2-5; possible D gene TRBD2, 6 bases. The V gene's germline CDR1 is LGHDT and CDR2 YNNKEL (reference sequence). V was clipped by 5 bases and J by 2 bases, with 15 bases between them. There are 15 residues in the CDR3. In nucleotides, the CDR3 is TGTGCCAGCAGCGCCATGGCGGGGAATCAAGAGACCCAGTACTTC. The encoded protein is CASSAMAGNQETQYF.

This clonotype was detected a few times. The chain combines TRBV3-1 with TRBJ1-1; D not resolved. The CDR3 is 13 amino acids. Germline loops: CDR1 LGHDT, CDR2 YNNKEL (reference sequence). Trimming removed 3 bases at V and 6 bases at J, with 11 bases between. CDR3 coding DNA: TGTGCCAGCAGCCAGCCCGGAGGCTCTGAAGCTTTCTTT. Its translation is CASSQPGGSEAFF. Full variable domain (outside the CDR3, taken from reference TRBV3-1 and TRBJ1-1): DTAVSQTPKYLVTQMGNDKSIKCEQNLGHDTMYWYKQDSKKFLKIMFSYNNKELIINETVPNRFSPKSPDKAHLNLHINSLELGDSAVYFCASSQPGGSEAFFGQGTRLTVV.

This clonotype was detected only a few times. The chain couples TRBV7-2 to TRBJ1-4; the D is unclear. This CDR3 is built from 15 residues. Germline lookup yields CDR1 SGHTA and CDR2 FQGNSA. Trimming shortened V by 4 bases and J by 4 bases, and 13 bases separated the two germline ends. DNA of the CDR3: TGTGCCAGCAGCTCCGGAGGACGGCGTAATGAAAAACTGTTTTTT. Protein: CASSSGGRRNEKLFF.

On this clonotype itself: An end of the junction differs from the germline gene, which may be a read error. The V call is TRBV27, the J call TRBJ1-2, with 11 bases fitting TRBD1. Germline V gives CDR1 MNHEY, CDR2 SMNVEV (reference sequence). The CDR3 covers 17 residues. The CDR3 spells CVSRTGGAGSQNYGYTF. The CDR3 nucleotides are TGTGTCAGCAGGACAGGGGGCGCGGGTAGCCAAAACTATGGCTACACCTTC.

This clonotype was seen repeatedly, ten times or more. The chain has TRBV6-6 and TRBJ1-6; 10 bases match TRBD1. Germline CDR1 reads MNHNY; CDR2 reads SVGAGI (reference sequence). CDR3 length equals 14 residues. V dropped 8 bases and J dropped 8; count of bases not matched to a gene: 6. CDR3 in amino acids: CASGTTGGDSPLHF. In nucleotides, the CDR3 is TGTGCCAGCGGGACGACAGGGGGCGATTCACCCCTCCACTTT.

The chain joins TRBV7-2 to TRBJ2-3; D is ambiguous. The CDR3 is made up of 13 amino acids. Germline V CDR1 and CDR2: SGHTA, FQGNSA. V gave up 2 bases and J gave up 10 bases, with 13 bases separating them. The CDR3 loop reads CASSLQLVEAQYF. CDR3 nucleotide sequence: TGTGCCAGCAGCTTACAGCTGGTCGAGGCGCAGTATTTT.

A few counts support this clonotype. The chain links TRBV7-9 to TRBJ2-6; TRBD1 matches 9 bases. Trimming took 0 bases from V and 0 from J; bases not matched to a gene: 3. Germline lookup yields CDR1 SEHNR and CDR2 FQNEAQ (reference sequence). This CDR3 is built from 18 residues. CDR3 sequence reads: CASSLAWDRDSGANVLTF. Written as DNA, the CDR3 is TGTGCCAGCAGCTTAGCGTGGGACAGGGACTCTGGGGCCAACGTCCTGACTTTC.

Only a few counts were recorded for this clonotype. V is TRBV20-1 and J is TRBJ2-4; D is possibly TRBD1 (5 bases). The germline CDR1 and CDR2 sequences are DFQATT and SNEGSKA (reference sequence). The CDR3 is 14 amino acids. Trimming left V 1 base short and J 6 bases short, with 13 bases between. CDR3 in amino acids: CSARAQGLGNIQYF. CDR3 DNA sequence: TGCAGTGCTAGAGCGCAGGGTCTCGGAAACATTCAGTACTTC.

This clonotype has ten or more counts. The V call is TRBV5-1, the J call TRBJ2-5; TRBD2 matches at 11 bases. The junction had 5 bases not matched to a gene; V was cut back by 4 bases and J by 3 bases. The CDR3 has 15 amino acids. Germline CDR1 SGHRS, CDR2 YFSETQ. In nucleotides, the CDR3 is TGCGCCAGCAGCCCATTAGCGGGGGGGAAAGAGACCCAGTACTTC. Its translation: CASSPLAGGKETQYF.

Turning to this clonotype: With a much larger clone just one base away, this may be a read error. V usage is TRBV28 and J usage is TRBJ2-5; no definite D call. The J call may be faulty, since TRBJ2-7 better matches the DNA end. Germline CDR1 MDHEN, CDR2 SYDVKM. CDR3 size: 13 residues. CDR3 in amino acids: CASSFQNSNEQYF. DNA for the CDR3: TGTGCCAGCAGTTTTCAGAATAGCAACGAGCAGTACTTC.

This clonotype was observed a few times. The junction does not match germline at one end; this may be a read error. The V gene is TRBV19, the J gene TRBJ1-1, with D possibly matching TRBD1 (6 bases). This CDR3 is built from 13 residues. CDR1 is LNHDA and CDR2 is SQIVND in the germline V gene (reference sequence). The CDR3 DNA reads TGTACCAGTAGTGTCAGGGGTTACACTGAAGCTTTCTTT. It yields the protein CTSSVRGYTEAFF. Combining the CDR3 with reference TRBV19 and TRBJ1-1 gives the whole variable domain DGGITQSPKYLFRKEGQNVTLSCEQNLNHDAMYWYRQDPGQGLRLIYYSQIVNDFQKGDIAEGYSVSREKKESFPLTVTSAQKNPTAFYLCTSSVRGYTEAFFGQGTRLTVV.

The rearrangement links TRBV5-4 to TRBJ1-5; the D is unclear. Germline V gene lookup returns CDR1 SGHNT and CDR2 YYREEE (reference sequence). V lost 0 bases, J lost 7 bases, and 11 bases lay in between. The CDR3 length is 14 residues. CDR3 protein: CASSLEPGRQPQHF. DNA for the CDR3: TGTGCCAGCAGCTTGGAGCCAGGAAGGCAGCCCCAGCATTTT.

This clonotype was seen many times. The V call is TRBV6-2 or TRBV6-3, the J call TRBJ2-5; D not resolved. Near its end, the DNA agrees better with TRBJ2-7, so the J call may be wrong. CDR3 length: 13 residues. Germline CDR1 reads MNHEY; CDR2 reads SVGEGT. The CDR3 protein is CASSYSWSPEQYF. CDR3 nucleotides: TGTGCCAGCAGTTACTCGTGGTCCCCCGAGCAGTACTTC.

The chain carries TRBV6-1 and TRBJ1-5; weak D call: TRBD1 (6 bases). V gave up 0 bases and J gave up 2 bases, with 11 bases separating them. This CDR3 is 16 amino acids long. Germline CDR1 and CDR2: MNHNS and SASEGT. CDR3 amino acids: CASSEAQGFGNQPQHF. The CDR3 nucleotides read TGTGCCAGCAGTGAAGCGCAGGGGTTCGGCAATCAGCCCCAGCATTTT.

V and J are TRBV6-1 and TRBJ2-5; 12 positions agree with TRBD2. Germline CDR1 and CDR2: MNHNS and SASEGT. The CDR3 consists of 18 residues. The V and J ends lost 11 bases and 2 bases, in that order; junction bases with no gene match: 18. The CDR3 region is CAGSTASGGAWGQETQYF. Written as DNA, the CDR3 is TGTGCCGGATCGACAGCTAGCGGGGGGGCCTGGGGGCAAGAGACCCAGTACTTC.

The sample holds many counts of this clonotype. The chain employs TRBV7-2 and TRBJ2-7; D might be TRBD2 (5 bases). The CDR3 length is 14 residues. Trimming pared 1 base from V and 3 bases from J, leaving 10 bases between. Germline loops: CDR1 SGHTA, CDR2 FQGNSA. The CDR3 spells CASSLEDSYYEQYF. In DNA form, the CDR3 reads TGTGCCAGCAGCTTAGAGGACTCTTACTACGAGCAGTACTTC. The whole variable domain, filled in from reference TRBV7-2 and TRBJ2-7, reads GAGVSQSPSNKVTEKGKDVELRCDPISGHTALYWYRQSLGQGLEFLIYFQGNSAPDKSGLPSDRFSAERTGGSVSTLTIQRTQQEDSAVYLCASSLEDSYYEQYFGPGTRLTVT.

With regard to this clonotype: A read error may account for a junction end that differs from germline. J is TRBJ2-3 and V is TRBV18; 7 nucleotides match TRBD2. This CDR3 contains 16 residues. CDR1 is KGHSH, CDR2 LQKENI, per germline. CDR3 DNA sequence: TGTGCCAGCTCACCACTCCCAGCGGGGACCACAGGTACGCAGTATTTT. Protein product: CASSPLPAGTTGTQYF.

The V gene is TRBV12-3 or TRBV12-4, the J gene TRBJ2-2, with D possibly matching TRBD1 (5 bases). The V end lost 11 bases, the J end lost 4 bases, and 26 bases lay between the germline ends. CDR3 length: 17 amino acids. For the CDR3, the DNA is TGTGCCTGCACCCTAGTAGCTGGCTGGGGCGCCACCGGGGAGCTGTTTTTT. Amino acids: CACTLVAGWGATGELFF.

In its sample, this clonotype was seen once. CDR3 DNA: TGTGCCAGCAGCTTAGTGGCGGTACGGAACACTGAAGCTTTCTTT. This encodes CASSLVAVRNTEAFF. This chain connects TRBV7-9 to TRBJ1-1; D remains ambiguous. The ends were cut back, 1 base at V and 1 base at J, with 10 bases in the middle. The germline V gene encodes CDR1 SEHNR and CDR2 FQNEAQ (reference sequence). The CDR3 loop spans 15 amino acids. Full variable domain (remainder filled in from reference TRBV7-9 and TRBJ1-1): DTGVSQNPRHKITKRGQNVTFRCDPISEHNRLYWYRQTLGQGPEFLTYFQNEAQLEKSRLLSDRFSAERPKGSFSTLEIQRTEQGDSAMYLCASSLVAVRNTEAFFGQGTRLTVV.

About this clonotype: Given a much more abundant clone one base away, this may be a read error. The J gene is TRBJ2-1, the V gene TRBV7-2; TRBD2 agrees at 9 bases. Germline CDR1 reads SGHTA; CDR2 reads FQGNSA. V shed 8 bases, J shed 13 bases, and the junction held 12 bases outside the gene matches. This CDR3 comprises 13 residues. The CDR3 bases are TGTGCCAGCCGGGGGACTAGCCGAGAGACCCAGTTCTTC. As protein: CASRGTSRETQFF.

The rearrangement links TRBV20-1 to TRBJ2-2, with D possibly TRBD2 on 6 matching bases. The length of the CDR3 is 16 residues. Trimming stripped 0 bases from V and 4 bases from J, with 15 bases between. Germline lookup yields CDR1 DFQATT and CDR2 SNEGSKA (reference sequence). In DNA form, the CDR3 reads TGCAGTGCTAGAGATTTGGAGGGAGACGGCACCGGGGAGCTGTTTTTT. It codes for CSARDLEGDGTGELFF.

This clonotype was seen at least ten times. The chain links TRBV4-3 to TRBJ1-2; 10 bases line up with TRBD1. The CDR3 is made up of 18 amino acids. Looked up from germline, CDR1 is LGHNA and CDR2 is YSLEER. V lost 4 bases, J lost 3 bases, and 14 bases stayed unmatched. CDR3 residues: CASSPNTLGQGGYYGYTF. The CDR3, as DNA: TGCGCCAGCAGCCCGAATACCCTTGGACAGGGGGGATACTATGGCTACACCTTC.

This chain uses TRBV21-1 with TRBJ2-5; the listed D gene, TRBD2, was not tested against the DNA. TRBV21-1 has pseudogene status. CDR3 length: 17 residues. CDR3 sequence (DNA): TGTGCCAGCAGCAAAGGAAAGGGGCCCGTGAGGCAAGAGACCCAGTACTTC. Protein product: CASSKGKGPVRQETQYF.

In DNA form, the CDR3 reads TGCGCCAGCAGCTTGGGGGACGGGGCGGGGTTCCATGGCTACACCTTC. Translating it yields CASSLGDGAGFHGYTF. The genes are TRBV5-1 and TRBJ1-2, with D perhaps TRBD1 (5 bases). From germline, CDR1 is SGHRS and CDR2 YFSETQ. CDR3 length: 16 residues. Deletions cut 0 bases from V and 6 bases from J, with 18 bases between.

This clonotype has just a few counts. The chain uses TRBV11-2 and TRBJ2-5; D perhaps matches TRBD1 (5 bases). CDR1 and CDR2 (germline): SGHAT, FQNNGV. The CDR3 runs 12 residues. Trimming removed 5 bases at V and 11 bases at J, with 15 bases between. The CDR3 region is CASSADSLQQYF. The CDR3, as DNA: TGTGCCAGCAGCGCCGACAGTCTGCAGCAGTACTTC. Complete variable domain (other parts from reference TRBV11-2 and TRBJ2-5): EAGVAQSPRYKIIEKRQSVAFWCNPISGHATLYWYQQILGQGPKLLIQFQNNGVVDDSQLPKDRFSAERLKGVDSTLKIQPAKLEDSAVYLCASSADSLQQYFGPGTRLLVL.

This clonotype has a count of ten or more. CDR3 DNA: TGCGCCAGCAGCTTGGATGCAGGACTTAGCACAGATACGCAGTATTTT. As protein: CASSLDAGLSTDTQYF. The chain joins TRBV5-1 to TRBJ2-3; the D gene is possibly TRBD2 (5 bases). The germline CDR1 and CDR2 sequences are SGHRS and YFSETQ. The CDR3 length is 16 residues. Between the trimmed V and J ends, which lost 0 bases and 0 bases, there was a span of 11 bases.

The sample holds many counts of this clonotype. This chain links TRBV7-6 with TRBJ2-7, with D perhaps matching TRBD1 or TRBD2 (5 bases each). CDR3 length: 14 amino acids. Trimming pared 3 bases from V and 3 bases from J, leaving 12 bases between. Germline V gene lookup returns CDR1 SGHVS and CDR2 FNYEAQ. Here the CDR3 reads CASSLGGGIYEQYF. In DNA, the CDR3 is TGTGCCAGCAGCTTGGGTGGGGGTATCTACGAGCAGTACTTC.